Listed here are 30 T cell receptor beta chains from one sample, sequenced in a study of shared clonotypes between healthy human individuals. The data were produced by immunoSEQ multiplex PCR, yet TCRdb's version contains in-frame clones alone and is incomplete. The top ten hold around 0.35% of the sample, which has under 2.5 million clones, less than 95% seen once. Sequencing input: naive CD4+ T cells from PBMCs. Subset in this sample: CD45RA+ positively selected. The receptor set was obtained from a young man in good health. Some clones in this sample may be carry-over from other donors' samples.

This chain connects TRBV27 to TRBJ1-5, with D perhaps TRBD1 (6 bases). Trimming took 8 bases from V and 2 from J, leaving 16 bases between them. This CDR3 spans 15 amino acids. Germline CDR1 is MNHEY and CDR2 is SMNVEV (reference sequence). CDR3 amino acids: CASSPSGGGNQPQHF. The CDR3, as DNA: TGTGCCAGCTCCCCGTCCGGGGGCGGCAATCAGCCCCAGCATTTT.

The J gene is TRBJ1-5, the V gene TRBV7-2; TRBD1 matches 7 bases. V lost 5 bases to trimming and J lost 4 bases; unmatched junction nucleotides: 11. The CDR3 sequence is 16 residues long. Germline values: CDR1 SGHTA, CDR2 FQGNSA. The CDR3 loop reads CASSPYPTGRNQPQHF. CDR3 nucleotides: TGTGCCAGCAGCCCCTACCCGACAGGGCGGAATCAGCCCCAGCATTTT.

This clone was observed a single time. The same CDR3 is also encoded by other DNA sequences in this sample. Here the CDR3 reads CSVGGRTYNEQFF. In DNA form, the CDR3 reads TGCAGCGTGGGGGGACGAACCTACAATGAGCAGTTCTTC. The chain combines TRBV29-1 with TRBJ2-1, with D possibly TRBD2 on 6 matching bases. The V gene's germline CDR1 is SQVTM and CDR2 ANQGSEA. CDR3 size: 13 residues. The V end was cut by 6 bases, the J end by 2 bases, with 11 bases between.

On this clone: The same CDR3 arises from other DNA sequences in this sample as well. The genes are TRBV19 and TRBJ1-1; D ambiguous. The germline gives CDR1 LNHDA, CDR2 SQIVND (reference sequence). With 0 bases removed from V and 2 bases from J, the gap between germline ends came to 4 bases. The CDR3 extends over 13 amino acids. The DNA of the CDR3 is TGTGCCAGTAGTATAGAACTTAACACTGAAGCTTTCTTT. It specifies CASSIELNTEAFF.

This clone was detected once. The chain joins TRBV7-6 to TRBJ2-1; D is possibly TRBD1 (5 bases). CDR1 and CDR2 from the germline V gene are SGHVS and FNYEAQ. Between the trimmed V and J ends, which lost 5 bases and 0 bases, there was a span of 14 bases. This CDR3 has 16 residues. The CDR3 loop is CASSEGATRSYNEQFF. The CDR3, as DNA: TGTGCCAGCAGCGAAGGGGCTACCCGCTCCTACAATGAGCAGTTCTTC.

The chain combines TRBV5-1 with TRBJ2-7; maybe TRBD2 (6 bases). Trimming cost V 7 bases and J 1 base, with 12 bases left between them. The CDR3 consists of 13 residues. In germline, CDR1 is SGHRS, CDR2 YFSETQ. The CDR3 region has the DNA TGCGCCAGCGGAGCCGGGACTTCCTACGAGCAGTACTTC. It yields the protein CASGAGTSYEQYF.

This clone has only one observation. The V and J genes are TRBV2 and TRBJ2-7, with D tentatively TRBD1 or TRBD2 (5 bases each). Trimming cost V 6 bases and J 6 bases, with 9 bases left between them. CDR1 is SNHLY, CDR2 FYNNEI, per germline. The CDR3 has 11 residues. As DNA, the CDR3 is TGTGCCAGCAGGGGGGTAGCCGAGCAGTACTTC. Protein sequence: CASRGVAEQYF. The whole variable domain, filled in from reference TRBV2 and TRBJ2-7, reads EPEVTQTPSHQVTQMGQEVILRCVPISNHLYFYWYRQILGQKVEFLVSFYNNEISEKSEIFDDQFSVERPDGSNFTLKIRSTKLEDSAMYFCASRGVAEQYFGPGTRLTVT.

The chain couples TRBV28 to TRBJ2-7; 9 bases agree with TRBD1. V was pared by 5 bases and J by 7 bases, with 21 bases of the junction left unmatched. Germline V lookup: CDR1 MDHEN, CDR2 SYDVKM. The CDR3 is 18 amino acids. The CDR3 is CASSAHRGHLFSGREQYF. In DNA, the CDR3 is TGTGCCAGCAGTGCCCACAGGGGGCACCTCTTTAGTGGTAGGGAGCAGTACTTC.

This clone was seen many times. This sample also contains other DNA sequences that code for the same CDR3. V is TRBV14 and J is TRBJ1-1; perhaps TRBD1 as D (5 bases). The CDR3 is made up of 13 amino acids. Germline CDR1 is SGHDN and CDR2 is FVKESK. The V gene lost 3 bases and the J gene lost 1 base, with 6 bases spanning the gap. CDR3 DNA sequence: TGTGCCAGCAGCCAGGGACGGAACACTGAAGCTTTCTTT. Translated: CASSQGRNTEAFF.

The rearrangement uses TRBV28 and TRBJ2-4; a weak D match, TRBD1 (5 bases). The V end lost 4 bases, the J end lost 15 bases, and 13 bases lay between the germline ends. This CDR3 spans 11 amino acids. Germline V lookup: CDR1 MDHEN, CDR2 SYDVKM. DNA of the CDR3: TGTGCCAGCAGTTCTGGACACTTTCCGTACTTC. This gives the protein CASSSGHFPYF.

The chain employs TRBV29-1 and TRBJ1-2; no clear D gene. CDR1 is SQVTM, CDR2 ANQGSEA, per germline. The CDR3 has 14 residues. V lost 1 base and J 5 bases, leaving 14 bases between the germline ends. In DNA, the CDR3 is TGCAGCGTTGAAGCCCCGGGCCTTGGTTATGGCTACACCTTC. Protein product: CSVEAPGLGYGYTF.

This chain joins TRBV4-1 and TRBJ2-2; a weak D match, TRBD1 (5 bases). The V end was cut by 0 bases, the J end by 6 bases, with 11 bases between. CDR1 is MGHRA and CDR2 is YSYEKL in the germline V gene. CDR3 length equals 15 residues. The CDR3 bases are TGCGCCAGCAGCCAAGATTCCAGGGTATCCGGGGAGCTGTTTTTT. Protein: CASSQDSRVSGELFF.

The CDR3 DNA is TGTGCCAGCTCATCACAGGGCTCTGGTGAAAAACTGTTTTTT. Amino acids: CASSSQGSGEKLFF. The chain carries TRBV18 and TRBJ1-4; D perhaps matches TRBD1 (6 bases). Trimming stripped 5 bases from V and 7 bases from J, with 14 bases between. CDR3 length equals 14 residues. Germline V CDR1 and CDR2: KGHSH, LQKENI.

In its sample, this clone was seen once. CDR3: CAIRSRDRGYGYNEQFF. In DNA, the CDR3 is TGTGCCATCAGAAGCCGGGACAGGGGGTATGGCTACAATGAGCAGTTCTTC. The rearrangement links TRBV10-3 to TRBJ2-1, with TRBD1 matching 11 bases. CDR3 length equals 17 residues. Germline loops: CDR1 ENHRY, CDR2 SYGVKD. V lost 6 bases, J lost 3 bases, and 10 bases stayed unmatched.

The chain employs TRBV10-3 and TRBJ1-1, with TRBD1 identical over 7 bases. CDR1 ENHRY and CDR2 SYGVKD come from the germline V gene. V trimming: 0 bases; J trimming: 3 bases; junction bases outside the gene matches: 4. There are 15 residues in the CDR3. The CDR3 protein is CAISESTGFYTEAFF. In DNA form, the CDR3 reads TGTGCCATCAGTGAGTCGACAGGGTTCTACACTGAAGCTTTCTTT.

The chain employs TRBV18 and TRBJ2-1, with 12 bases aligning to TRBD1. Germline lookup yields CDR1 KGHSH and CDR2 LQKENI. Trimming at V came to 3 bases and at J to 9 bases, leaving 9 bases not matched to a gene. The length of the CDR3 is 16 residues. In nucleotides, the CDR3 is TGTGCCAGCTCACCGCTGGGACAGGGGGCATTGGGTGAGCAGTTCTTC. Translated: CASSPLGQGALGEQFF.

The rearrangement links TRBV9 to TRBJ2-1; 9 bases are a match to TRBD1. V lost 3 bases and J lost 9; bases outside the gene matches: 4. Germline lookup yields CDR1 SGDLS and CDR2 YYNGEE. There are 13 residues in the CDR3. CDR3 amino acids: CASSDRGLGEQFF. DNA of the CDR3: TGTGCCAGCAGCGACAGGGGGCTCGGTGAGCAGTTCTTC.

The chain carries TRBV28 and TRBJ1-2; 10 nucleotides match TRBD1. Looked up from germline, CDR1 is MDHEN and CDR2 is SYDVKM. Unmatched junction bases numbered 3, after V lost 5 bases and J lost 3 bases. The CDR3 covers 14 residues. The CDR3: CASSVGTGDYGYTF. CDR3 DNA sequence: TGTGCCAGCAGTGTAGGGACAGGGGACTATGGCTACACCTTC.

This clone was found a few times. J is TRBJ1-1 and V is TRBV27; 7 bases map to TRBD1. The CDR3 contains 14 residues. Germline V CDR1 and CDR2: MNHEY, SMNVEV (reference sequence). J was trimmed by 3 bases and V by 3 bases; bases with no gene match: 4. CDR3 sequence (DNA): TGTGCCAGCAGTTTGTTCGACAGGGACACTGAAGCTTTCTTT. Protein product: CASSLFDRDTEAFF.

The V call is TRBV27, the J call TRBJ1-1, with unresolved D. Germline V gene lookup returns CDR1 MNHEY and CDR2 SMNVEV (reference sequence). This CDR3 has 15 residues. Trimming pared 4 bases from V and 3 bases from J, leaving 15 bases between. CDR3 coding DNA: TGTGCCAGCAGTTCCACCTTAAGATCCTACACTGAAGCTTTCTTT. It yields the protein CASSSTLRSYTEAFF.

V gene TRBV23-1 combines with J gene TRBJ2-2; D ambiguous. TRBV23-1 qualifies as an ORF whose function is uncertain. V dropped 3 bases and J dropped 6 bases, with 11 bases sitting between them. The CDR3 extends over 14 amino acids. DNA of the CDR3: TGCGCCAGCAGTCAGGGCTATGGCGCCGGGGAGCTGTTTTTT. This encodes CASSQGYGAGELFF.

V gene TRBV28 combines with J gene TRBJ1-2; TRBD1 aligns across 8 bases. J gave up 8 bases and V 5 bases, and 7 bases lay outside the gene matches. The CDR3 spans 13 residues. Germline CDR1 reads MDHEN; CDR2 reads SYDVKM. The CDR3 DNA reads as TGTGCCAGCAGTATCGGGACAGGTCGGGGCTACACCTTC. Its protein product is CASSIGTGRGYTF.

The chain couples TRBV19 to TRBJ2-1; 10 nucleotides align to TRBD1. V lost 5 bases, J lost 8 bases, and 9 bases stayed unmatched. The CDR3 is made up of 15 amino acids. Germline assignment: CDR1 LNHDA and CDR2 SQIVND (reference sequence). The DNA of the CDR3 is TGTGCCAGTAGTTTCGGACAGGGGGGTGTACATGAGCAGTTCTTC. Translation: CASSFGQGGVHEQFF.

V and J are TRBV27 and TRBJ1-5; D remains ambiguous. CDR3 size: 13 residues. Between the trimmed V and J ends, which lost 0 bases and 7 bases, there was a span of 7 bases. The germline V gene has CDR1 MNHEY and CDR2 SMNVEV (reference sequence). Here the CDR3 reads CASSLSREQPQHF. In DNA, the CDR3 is TGTGCCAGCAGTTTATCGAGGGAACAGCCCCAGCATTTT.

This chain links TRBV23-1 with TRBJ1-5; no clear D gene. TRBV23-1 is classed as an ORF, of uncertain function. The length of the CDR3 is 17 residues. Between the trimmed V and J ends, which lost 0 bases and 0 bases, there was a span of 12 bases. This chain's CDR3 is CASSQSKEEISNQPQHF. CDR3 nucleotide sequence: TGCGCCAGCAGTCAATCAAAGGAGGAGATTAGCAATCAGCCCCAGCATTTT.

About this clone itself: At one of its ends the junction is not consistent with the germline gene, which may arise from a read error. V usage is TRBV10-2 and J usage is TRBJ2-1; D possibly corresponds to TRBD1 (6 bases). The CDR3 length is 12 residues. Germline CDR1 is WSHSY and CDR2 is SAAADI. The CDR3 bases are TGCGCCACCAGTAGGGGGAGCAATGAGCAGTTCTTC. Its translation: CATSRGSNEQFF.

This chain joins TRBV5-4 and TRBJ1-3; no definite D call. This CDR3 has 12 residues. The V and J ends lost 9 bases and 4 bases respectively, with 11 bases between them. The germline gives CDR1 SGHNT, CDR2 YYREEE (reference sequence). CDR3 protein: CATTSEGNTIYF. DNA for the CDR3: TGTGCCACCACATCGGAAGGAAACACCATATATTTT.

The CDR3 nucleotides read TGTGCCAGCAGTGATGAAACGACAGATACGCAGTATTTT. Its translation is CASSDETTDTQYF. V usage is TRBV2 and J usage is TRBJ2-3; no clear D. The germline V gene has CDR1 SNHLY and CDR2 FYNNEI. The V gene lost 3 bases and the J gene lost 3 bases, with 7 bases spanning the gap. This CDR3 has 13 amino acids.

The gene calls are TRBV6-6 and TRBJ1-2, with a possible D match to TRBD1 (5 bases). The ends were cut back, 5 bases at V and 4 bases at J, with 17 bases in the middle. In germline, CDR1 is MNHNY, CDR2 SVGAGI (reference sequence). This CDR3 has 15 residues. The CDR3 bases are TGTGCCAGCAGTACCGGGGCTCTATTCCCCTATGGCTACACCTTC. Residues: CASSTGALFPYGYTF.

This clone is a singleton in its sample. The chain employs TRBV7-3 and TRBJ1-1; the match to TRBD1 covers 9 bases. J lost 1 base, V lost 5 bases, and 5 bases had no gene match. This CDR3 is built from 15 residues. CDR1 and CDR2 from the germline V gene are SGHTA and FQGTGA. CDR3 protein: CASSLTGGKNTEAFF. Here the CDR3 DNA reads TGTGCCAGCAGCCTTACAGGGGGCAAGAACACTGAAGCTTTCTTT.